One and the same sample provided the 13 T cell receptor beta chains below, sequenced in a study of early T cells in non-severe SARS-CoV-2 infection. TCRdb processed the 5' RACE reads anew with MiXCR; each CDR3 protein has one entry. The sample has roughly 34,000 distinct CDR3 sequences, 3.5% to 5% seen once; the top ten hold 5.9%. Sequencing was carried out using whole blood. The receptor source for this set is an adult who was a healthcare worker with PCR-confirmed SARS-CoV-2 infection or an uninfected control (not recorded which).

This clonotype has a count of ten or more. The CDR3 region has the DNA TGTGCCAGCAGCTTGGAGGAGCGGGGACCCCAGCATTTT. This gives the protein CASSLEERGPQHF. J is TRBJ1-5 and V is TRBV5-6; D gene ambiguous. This CDR3 spans 13 amino acids. Germline CDR1 reads SGHDT; CDR2 reads YYEEEE. Trimming pared 0 bases from V and 10 bases from J, leaving 11 bases between.

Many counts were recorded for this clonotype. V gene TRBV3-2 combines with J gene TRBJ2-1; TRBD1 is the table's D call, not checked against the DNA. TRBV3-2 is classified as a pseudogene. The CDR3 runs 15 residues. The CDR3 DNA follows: TGTGCCAGCAGCCAACCCGGACTTTGCGCCAGTGAGCAGTTCTTC. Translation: CASSQPGLCASEQFF.

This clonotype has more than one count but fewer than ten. This CDR3 is CASSPSGKTQYF. In DNA form, the CDR3 reads TGTGCCAGCAGCCCCAGCGGGAAGACCCAGTACTTC. The chain uses TRBV11-1 and TRBJ2-5; 7 bases match TRBD2. The V gene's germline CDR1 is SGHAT and CDR2 FQDESV (reference sequence). V trimming: 5 bases; J trimming: 6 bases; junction bases outside the gene matches: 3. The CDR3 runs 12 residues. Using reference TRBV11-1 and TRBJ2-5 for the parts outside the CDR3, the full variable domain is EAEVAQSPRYKITEKSQAVAFWCDPISGHATLYWYRQILGQGPELLVQFQDESVVDDSQLPKDRFSAERLKGVDSTLKIQPAELGDSAMYLCASSPSGKTQYFGPGTRLLVL.

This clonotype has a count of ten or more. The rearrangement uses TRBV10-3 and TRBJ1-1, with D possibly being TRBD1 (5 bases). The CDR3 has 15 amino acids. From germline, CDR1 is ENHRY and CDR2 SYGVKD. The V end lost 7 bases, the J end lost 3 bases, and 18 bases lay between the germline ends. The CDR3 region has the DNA TGTGCCATCACACCCAGGCAGGGTTTGGACACTGAAGCTTTCTTT. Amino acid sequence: CAITPRQGLDTEAFF.

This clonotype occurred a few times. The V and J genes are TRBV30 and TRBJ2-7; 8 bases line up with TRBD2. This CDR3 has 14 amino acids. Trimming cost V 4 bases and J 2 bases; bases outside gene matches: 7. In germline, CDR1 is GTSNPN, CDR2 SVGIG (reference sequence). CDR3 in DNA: TGTGCCTGGACGCGGGGGGTAGGGACCTACGAGCAGTACTTC. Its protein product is CAWTRGVGTYEQYF.

The CDR3 DNA reads TGCAGTGCTAGAGCCGAGACTAGCGGGAGTTCCTACGAGCAGTACTTC. Its translation: CSARAETSGSSYEQYF. The rearrangement uses TRBV20-1 and TRBJ2-7; 12 nucleotides agree with TRBD2. After removal of 1 base from V and 1 base from J, the junction contained 5 bases not matched to a gene. This CDR3 has 16 amino acids. Germline V gene sequence: CDR1 DFQATT, CDR2 SNEGSKA (reference sequence).

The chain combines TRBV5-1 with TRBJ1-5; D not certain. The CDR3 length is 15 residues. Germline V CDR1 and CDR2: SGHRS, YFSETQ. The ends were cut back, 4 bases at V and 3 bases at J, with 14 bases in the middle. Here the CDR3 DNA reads TGCGCCAGCAGCGTCCTCCCCGGGGACAATCAGCCCCAGCATTTT. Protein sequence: CASSVLPGDNQPQHF. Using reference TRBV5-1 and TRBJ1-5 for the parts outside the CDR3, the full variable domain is KAGVTQTPRYLIKTRGQQVTLSCSPISGHRSVSWYQQTPGQGLQFLFEYFSETQRNKGNFPGRFSGRQFSNSRSEMNVSTLELGDSALYLCASSVLPGDNQPQHFGDGTRLSIL.

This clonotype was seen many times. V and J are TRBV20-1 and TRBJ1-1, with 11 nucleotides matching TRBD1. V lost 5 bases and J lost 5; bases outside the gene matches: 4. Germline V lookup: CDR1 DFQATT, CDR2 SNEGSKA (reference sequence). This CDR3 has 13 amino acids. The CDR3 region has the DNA TGCAGTGCTTGGACAGGGGGCACGACTGAAGCTTTCTTT. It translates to CSAWTGGTTEAFF.

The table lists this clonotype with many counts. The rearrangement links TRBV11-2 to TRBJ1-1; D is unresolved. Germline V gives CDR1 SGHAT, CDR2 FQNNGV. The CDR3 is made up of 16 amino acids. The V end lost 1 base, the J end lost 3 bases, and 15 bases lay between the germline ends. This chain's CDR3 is CASSLAYLRPDTEAFF. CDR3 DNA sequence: TGTGCCAGCAGCTTAGCCTACCTTAGGCCGGACACTGAAGCTTTCTTT.

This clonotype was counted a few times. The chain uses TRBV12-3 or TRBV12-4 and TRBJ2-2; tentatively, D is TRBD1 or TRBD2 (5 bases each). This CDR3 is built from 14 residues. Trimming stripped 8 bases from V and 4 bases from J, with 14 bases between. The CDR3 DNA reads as TGTGCCAGCTCACTATCAGGGACCACCGGGGAGCTGTTTTTT. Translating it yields CASSLSGTTGELFF.

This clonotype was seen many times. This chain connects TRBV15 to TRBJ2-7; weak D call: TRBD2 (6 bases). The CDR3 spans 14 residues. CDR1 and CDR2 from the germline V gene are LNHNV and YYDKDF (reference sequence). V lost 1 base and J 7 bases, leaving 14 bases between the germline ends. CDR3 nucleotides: TGTGCCACCAGCAGAGGACCGGCCGGGGGAGAGCAGTACTTC. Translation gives CATSRGPAGGEQYF.

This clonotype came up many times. The chain's CDR3 is CASSYTGGESPLHF. The CDR3 DNA follows: TGTGCCAGCAGTTACACAGGGGGCGAATCACCCCTCCACTTT. The gene calls are TRBV6-2 or TRBV6-3 and TRBJ1-6; 9 bases map to TRBD1. J was trimmed by 10 bases and V by 2 bases; bases with no gene match: 3. CDR3 length equals 14 residues. Germline V CDR1 and CDR2: MNHEY, SVGEGT.

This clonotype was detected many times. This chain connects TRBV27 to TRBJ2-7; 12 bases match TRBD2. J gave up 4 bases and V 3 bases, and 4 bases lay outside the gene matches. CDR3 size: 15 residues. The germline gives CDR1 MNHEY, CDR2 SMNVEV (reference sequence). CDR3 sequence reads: CASSFASGGAYEQYF. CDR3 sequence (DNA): TGTGCCAGCAGTTTCGCTAGCGGGGGGGCTTACGAGCAGTACTTC.